The 31 T cell receptor beta chains below were found in one sample sequenced in a study of T cell repertoires in ileal Crohn's disease. Regarding time point: neoterminal ileum biopsy at postoperative endoscopy, about 6 months after surgery. Here immunoSEQ multiplex PCR was the method, and the copy in TCRdb shows in-frame clones only, minus some. The sample yields some 11,000 clones, 79% seen once. Input material: ileal tissue. The receptors here all came from an adult with Crohn's disease.

This clone was seen a single time. The rearrangement links TRBV30 to TRBJ1-4; D ambiguous. Deletions cut 7 bases from V and 2 bases from J, with 8 bases between. The CDR3 extends over 12 amino acids. Per germline, CDR1 GTSNPN and CDR2 SVGIG (reference sequence). CDR3 DNA: TGTGCCTCCAAACGGACTAATGAAAAACTGTTTTTT. It codes for CASKRTNEKLFF.

The chain joins TRBV6-1 to TRBJ1-6; D perhaps matches TRBD1 (5 bases). This CDR3 region has 15 residues. The germline gives CDR1 MNHNS, CDR2 SASEGT. V was clipped by 1 base and J by 7 bases, with 11 bases between them. CDR3 sequence (DNA): TGTGCCAGCAGTGAAGAAACAGGAGGGAATTCACCCCTCCACTTT. Its translation is CASSEETGGNSPLHF.

This chain uses TRBV5-1 with TRBJ1-1, with a possible D match to TRBD1 (5 bases). With 2 bases removed from V and 1 base from J, the gap between germline ends came to 9 bases. Germline CDR1 SGHRS, CDR2 YFSETQ. This CDR3 is 14 amino acids long. The CDR3 protein is CASSFDGGNTEAFF. The CDR3 nucleotides read TGCGCCAGCAGCTTCGACGGGGGGAACACTGAAGCTTTCTTT. Supplemented by reference TRBV5-1 and TRBJ1-1, the full variable domain reads KAGVTQTPRYLIKTRGQQVTLSCSPISGHRSVSWYQQTPGQGLQFLFEYFSETQRNKGNFPGRFSGRQFSNSRSEMNVSTLELGDSALYLCASSFDGGNTEAFFGQGTRLTVV.

This clone occurred once. V usage is TRBV19 and J usage is TRBJ2-7, with a tentative D call TRBD2 (7 bases). CDR3 size: 13 residues. Between the trimmed V and J ends, which lost 5 bases and 7 bases, there was a span of 15 bases. Germline values: CDR1 LNHDA, CDR2 SQIVND (reference sequence). This chain's CDR3 is CASSPRTAGEQYF. DNA for the CDR3: TGTGCCAGTAGTCCGCGGACAGCGGGGGAGCAGTACTTC.

The rearrangement uses TRBV7-9 and TRBJ1-2; 7 nucleotides agree with TRBD1. Germline V gene lookup returns CDR1 SEHNR and CDR2 FQNEAQ (reference sequence). V shed 7 bases and J 1 base; nucleotides not matched to a gene: 12. This CDR3 comprises 16 residues. The CDR3 nucleotides read TGTGCCAGCACCAAATTAACAGGGGCACTTAACTATGGCTACACCTTC. Amino acid sequence: CASTKLTGALNYGYTF.

DNA for the CDR3: TGTGCCAGCAGCGGGACAGCGAACTATGGCTACACCTTC. Amino acids: CASSGTANYGYTF. This sequence joins TRBV5-5 and TRBJ1-2; 7 nucleotides align to TRBD1. Looked up from germline, CDR1 is SGHKS and CDR2 is YYEKEE (reference sequence). V was clipped by 4 bases and J by 2 bases; unmatched bases: 2. CDR3 size: 13 residues.

This clone was seen a few times. The V and J genes are TRBV29-1 and TRBJ1-1, with D tentatively TRBD1 (6 bases). The CDR3 is 15 residues long. With 4 bases removed from V and 1 base from J, the gap between germline ends came to 16 bases. Germline V gene data show CDR1 as SQVTM and CDR2 as ANQGSEA. As DNA, the CDR3 is TGCAGCGTTGCTCCTGGGGGGGCGAGGAACACTGAAGCTTTCTTT. Encoded protein: CSVAPGGARNTEAFF.

The chain is built from TRBV18 and TRBJ1-5; 12 positions match TRBD1. The CDR3 runs to 17 residues. The ends lost 4 bases at V and 4 bases at J; junction bases unmatched: 8. The germline gives CDR1 KGHSH, CDR2 LQKENI. CDR3 region: CASSLLGQGAPNQPQHF. As DNA, the CDR3 is TGTGCCAGCTCACTACTGGGACAGGGGGCGCCGAATCAGCCCCAGCATTTT.

The V gene is TRBV7-6, the J gene TRBJ2-1, with D maybe TRBD1 (6 bases). CDR1 and CDR2 (germline): SGHVS, FNYEAQ. The CDR3 is 16 amino acids. Trimming shortened V by 5 bases and J by 2 bases, and 16 bases separated the two germline ends. The CDR3 bases are TGTGCCAGCAGCCCCTCTCAGGGGAAAGCCTACAATGAGCAGTTCTTC. Its translation is CASSPSQGKAYNEQFF.

This clone was detected once. The chain couples TRBV11-2 to TRBJ2-3; 7 nucleotides align to TRBD2. Germline V gives CDR1 SGHAT, CDR2 FQNNGV. The CDR3 extends over 15 amino acids. V shed 2 bases, J shed 3 bases, and the junction held 5 bases outside the gene matches. The CDR3 DNA follows: TGTGCCAGCAGCTTACTCGGGGGGACGACAGATACGCAGTATTTT. This translates into CASSLLGGTTDTQYF.

The CDR3 sequence is CSVHRVQGAEAFF. DNA for the CDR3: TGCAGCGTACACAGGGTCCAGGGGGCTGAAGCTTTCTTT. The chain employs TRBV29-1 and TRBJ1-1; 7 bases match TRBD1. V was clipped by 6 bases and J by 6 bases; unmatched bases: 10. CDR3 size: 13 residues. Germline CDR1 SQVTM, CDR2 ANQGSEA.

The chain carries TRBV6-6 and TRBJ1-2; no reliable D call. This CDR3 contains 14 residues. The ends were cut back, 8 bases at V and 1 base at J, with 14 bases in the middle. Germline V lookup: CDR1 MNHNY, CDR2 SVGAGI (reference sequence). This CDR3 reads CASYLQASNYGYTF. CDR3 nucleotides: TGTGCCAGCTACTTGCAGGCGAGTAACTATGGCTACACCTTC.

CDR3 in DNA: TGCAGCGGAGTAGGGCGGGGCTACGAGCAGTACTTC. This translates into CSGVGRGYEQYF. This chain uses TRBV29-1 with TRBJ2-7; D might be TRBD2 (6 bases). V was clipped by 7 bases and J by 3 bases, with 13 bases between them. Germline CDR1 and CDR2: SQVTM and ANQGSEA. This CDR3 has 12 amino acids.

The chain carries TRBV18 and TRBJ2-7, with TRBD2 matching 7 bases. The CDR3 is 15 amino acids. Germline V gene sequence: CDR1 KGHSH, CDR2 LQKENI. After removal of 3 bases from V and 3 bases from J, the junction contained 8 bases not matched to a gene. The CDR3 nucleotides read TGTGCCAGCTCACCGGGGTCGGGGGGAGGCTACGAGCAGTACTTC. Translating gives CASSPGSGGGYEQYF.

The chain combines TRBV11-3 with TRBJ2-6; 7 bases are shared with TRBD1. This CDR3 contains 16 residues. Germline V gives CDR1 SGHNT, CDR2 YENEEA. The J segment lost 0 bases and the V segment lost 1 base, leaving 0 bases of the junction unmatched. This chain's CDR3 is CASSLGDSSGANVLTF. As DNA, the CDR3 is TGTGCCAGCAGCTTAGGGGACAGCTCTGGGGCCAACGTCCTGACTTTC.

The chain employs TRBV30 and TRBJ2-7; D may be TRBD2 (5 bases). The CDR3 runs 13 residues. Trimming removed 3 bases at V and 5 bases at J, with 14 bases between. Germline V gene sequence: CDR1 GTSNPN, CDR2 SVGIG (reference sequence). DNA for the CDR3: TGTGCCTGGAGCGGCCAGAGCGGTCACGAGCAGTACTTC. Protein sequence: CAWSGQSGHEQYF. Filled out from reference TRBV30 and TRBJ2-7, the complete variable domain reads SQTIHQWPATLVQPVGSPLSLECTVEGTSNPNLYWYRQAAGRGLQLLFYSVGIGQISSEVPQNLSASRPQDRQFILSSKKLLLSDSGFYLCAWSGQSGHEQYFGPGTRLTVT.

V gene TRBV7-9 combines with J gene TRBJ1-1; unclear D gene. With 5 bases removed from V and 5 bases from J, the gap between germline ends came to 18 bases. Germline V CDR1 and CDR2: SEHNR, FQNEAQ (reference sequence). The CDR3 totals 15 residues. The CDR3 DNA reads as TGTGCCAGCAGCCTAAAAGAGGAGGTAGTAACTGAAGCTTTCTTT. Amino acids: CASSLKEEVVTEAFF.

This chain links TRBV29-1 with TRBJ2-3, with a possible D match to TRBD1 (6 bases). V was clipped by 4 bases and J by 3 bases, with 11 bases between them. CDR1 is SQVTM and CDR2 is ANQGSEA in the germline V gene. This CDR3 region has 13 residues. The CDR3 bases are TGCAGCGTTGCCAGGGGATGGACAGATACGCAGTATTTT. Translated, it gives CSVARGWTDTQYF.

The rearrangement links TRBV7-9 to TRBJ2-7; D remains unclear. The V and J ends lost 1 base and 8 bases respectively, with 9 bases between them. The CDR3 runs to 12 residues. Germline V lookup: CDR1 SEHNR, CDR2 FQNEAQ (reference sequence). In DNA form, the CDR3 reads TGTGCCAGCAGCTTAGAAAACAGTCAGCAGTACTTC. The encoded protein is CASSLENSQQYF.

The CDR3 protein is CSPRGGEDYEQYF. Here the CDR3 DNA reads TGCAGCCCCCGCGGCGGGGAAGACTACGAGCAGTACTTC. This chain uses TRBV29-1 with TRBJ2-7; D is possibly TRBD2 (6 bases). The CDR3 has 13 amino acids. Trimming stripped 8 bases from V and 3 bases from J, with 17 bases between. CDR1 and CDR2 from the germline V gene are SQVTM and ANQGSEA.

The V and J genes are TRBV29-1 and TRBJ2-3, with 12 bases fitting TRBD2. Germline CDR1 is SQVTM and CDR2 is ANQGSEA. V lost 0 bases to trimming and J lost 2 bases; unmatched junction nucleotides: 3. This CDR3 contains 16 residues. CDR3 DNA sequence: TGCAGCGTTGAAGATAGACTAGCGGGGGTCACAGATACGCAGTATTTT. Translated: CSVEDRLAGVTDTQYF.

This clone occurred a few times. V usage is TRBV11-2 and J usage is TRBJ1-1; unclear D gene. Germline V lookup: CDR1 SGHAT, CDR2 FQNNGV. V was clipped by 1 base and J by 0 bases, with 12 bases between them. The CDR3 runs to 16 residues. The CDR3 spells CASSLAASIMNTEAFF. The DNA for the CDR3 is TGTGCCAGCAGCTTAGCCGCCAGTATCATGAACACTGAAGCTTTCTTT.

This clone occurred a few times. V and J are TRBV18 and TRBJ2-3; D is unclear. The V and J ends lost 2 bases and 6 bases respectively, with 9 bases between them. The CDR3 is 13 amino acids. CDR1 is KGHSH, CDR2 LQKENI, per germline. Here the CDR3 DNA reads TGTGCCAGCTCACCAACTGTGTCGGATACGCAGTATTTT. This codes for CASSPTVSDTQYF.

The rearrangement links TRBV4-1 to TRBJ2-5; 12 bases are shared with TRBD2. The junction had 7 bases not matched to a gene; V was cut back by 4 bases and J by 4 bases. Germline CDR1 MGHRA, CDR2 YSYEKL. The length of the CDR3 is 16 residues. The CDR3 region is CASSRRLAGDRETQYF. CDR3 nucleotide sequence: TGCGCCAGCAGCCGCCGACTAGCGGGGGACAGAGAGACCCAGTACTTC.

The J gene is TRBJ2-5, the V gene TRBV6-5; 9 bases match TRBD1. V gave up 0 bases and J gave up 6 bases; unmatched junction bases: 8. CDR3 length: 16 amino acids. In germline, CDR1 is MNHEY, CDR2 SVGAGI. DNA for the CDR3: TGTGCCAGCAGTTACTCCGCAGGACAGGGGTATCAGACCCAGTACTTC. Amino acids: CASSYSAGQGYQTQYF.

This clone was recorded a few times. This chain joins TRBV19 and TRBJ2-3; 9 nucleotides agree with TRBD1. J was trimmed by 7 bases and V by 3 bases; bases with no gene match: 17. Germline V CDR1 and CDR2: LNHDA, SQIVND (reference sequence). The length of the CDR3 is 18 residues. The CDR3 coding sequence is TGTGCCAGTAGTATTATATCATTGGGGGACAGGGTAGGGCATACGCAGTATTTT. The encoded protein is CASSIISLGDRVGHTQYF.

The CDR3: CASIRAPTDTQYF. The CDR3 DNA reads as TGTGCCAGCATACGAGCGCCCACAGATACGCAGTATTTT. The V call is TRBV2, the J call TRBJ2-3, with D unclear. Trimming took 7 bases from V and 2 from J, leaving 10 bases between them. From germline, CDR1 is SNHLY and CDR2 FYNNEI. This CDR3 has 13 amino acids.

This chain connects TRBV30 to TRBJ1-2, with a possible D match to TRBD1 (5 bases). V lost 5 bases and J lost 8, with 24 bases in between. The CDR3 sequence is 15 residues long. Germline lookup yields CDR1 GTSNPN and CDR2 SVGIG (reference sequence). The DNA of the CDR3 is TGTGCCTGGGGGGGTGGTAGCCGCGGGGTACGCGGCTACACCTTC. Residues: CAWGGGSRGVRGYTF.

This clone was seen a handful of times. The chain links TRBV25-1 to TRBJ2-7, with unresolved D. There are 13 residues in the CDR3. V was trimmed by 10 bases and J by 0 bases, leaving 13 bases between them. CDR1 is MGHDK, CDR2 SYGVNS, per germline. This chain's CDR3 is CATQLDNSYEQYF. CDR3 sequence (DNA): TGTGCCACCCAACTCGACAACTCCTACGAGCAGTACTTC.

J is TRBJ1-5 and V is TRBV10-2, with unresolved D. The CDR3 sequence is 14 residues long. Deletions cut 4 bases from V and 2 bases from J, with 9 bases between. Germline CDR1 is WSHSY and CDR2 is SAAADI. CDR3 nucleotide sequence: TGCGCCAGCAGTGTTGGCCAACGCAATCAGCCCCAGCATTTT. This gives the protein CASSVGQRNQPQHF.

CDR3 nucleotides: TGTGCCGGCGTCACGGGGTTGGGATCACCCCTCCACTTT. Amino acid sequence: CAGVTGLGSPLHF. The V gene is TRBV19, the J gene TRBJ1-6; no firm D call. Germline V lookup: CDR1 LNHDA, CDR2 SQIVND (reference sequence). Trimming pared 11 bases from V and 10 bases from J, leaving 18 bases between. The CDR3 is 13 residues long.